This T cell receptor beta chain is from a study of CD8 T cells in Susac syndrome. Study-level findings and limits: The study recognized that its TCR sequencing and HLA analysis covered a relatively small number of individuals.

Reverse transcription of about 0.45 to 1 ug RNA was carried out with random hexamers. Amplification of TCR beta CDR3 was carried out by immunoSEQ multiplex PCR, which covered 54 Vbeta and 13 Jbeta segments. In TCRdb, the immunoSEQ multiplex PCR reads were re-called with MiXCR into one record per CDR3 protein. The table includes roughly 180,000 distinct CDR3 sequences, about 93% detected once. Comments on this clonotype: As yet, its antigen is unknown.

The sequence came from a human donor with multiple sclerosis. Sequencing was carried out using CD4+ T cells from PBMCs.

The CDR3 DNA reads as TGCAGTGCTCAGCATACTCTTGGCACAGATACGCAGTATTTT. As protein: CSAQHTLGTDTQYF. This rearrangement joins TRBV20-1 to TRBJ2-3; no clear D. Germline lookup yields CDR1 DFQATT and CDR2 SNEGSKA (reference sequence). Between the trimmed V and J ends, which lost 5 bases and 1 base, there was a span of 13 bases. This CDR3 has 14 amino acids.